The T cell receptor (beta chain) described here comes from a study of blood T cell repertoires in COVID-19. The overall study: There were acute and convalescent COVID-19 samples, and they came from the United States, Italy and Spain. From T cells, B-cell-depleted T cells, or PBMCs came the material, which was cDNA or gDNA.

CDR1 and CDR2 from the germline V gene are SGHRS and YFSETQ. J was trimmed by 4 bases and V by 0 bases; bases with no gene match: 8. The CDR3 is 16 amino acids. Seattle-derived patients entered the study during active infection and were followed longitudinally. Methods used by the authors: Amplification of reference gene primers provided the estimated nucleated cell counts. Some clones are missing from TCRdb's copy, which holds only in-frame ones; the method was immunoSEQ multiplex PCR. That table is the source of V, J and clone size, and D and trimming were worked out from the DNA. The data contain 84,000 or so clones, around 78% of them singletons.

Input material: peripheral blood. The chain joins TRBV5-1 to TRBJ2-7, with 9 positions matching TRBD2. The receptor was isolated from a man aged 60 to 75 with COVID-19, enrolled during active disease. CDR3 bases: TGCGCCAGCAGCTTGGAAGCGGGAGGCCTTGGTTACGAGCAGTACTTC. Its protein product is CASSLEAGGLGYEQYF.